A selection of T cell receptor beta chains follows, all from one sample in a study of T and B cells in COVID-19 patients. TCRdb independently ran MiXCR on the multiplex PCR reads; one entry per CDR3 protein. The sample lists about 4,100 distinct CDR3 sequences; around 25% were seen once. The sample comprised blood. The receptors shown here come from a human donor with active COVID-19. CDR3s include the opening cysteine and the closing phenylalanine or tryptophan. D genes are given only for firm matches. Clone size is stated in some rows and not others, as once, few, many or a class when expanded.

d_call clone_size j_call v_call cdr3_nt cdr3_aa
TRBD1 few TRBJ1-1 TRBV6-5 TGTGCCAGCAGTTACCGGGACAGGGGTGGCGGCACTGAAGCTTTCTTT CASSYRDRGGGTEAFF
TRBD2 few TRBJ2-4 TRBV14 TGTGCCAGCAGCCAAGCTAGCGGGACTGGCATTCAGTACTTC CASSQASGTGIQYF
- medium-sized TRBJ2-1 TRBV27 TGTGCCAGCAGTTCATCAGCCCGCTCCTACAATGAGCAGTTCTTC CASSSSARSYNEQFF
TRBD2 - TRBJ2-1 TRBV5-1 TGCGCCAGCAGCTTAGCGGGAGATAGTAGTGAGCAGTTCTTC CASSLAGDSSEQFF
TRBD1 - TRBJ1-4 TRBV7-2 TGTGCCAGCAGCCGATCCCGGGACAGGGTCCGGAATGAAAAACTGTTTTTT CASSRSRDRVRNEKLFF
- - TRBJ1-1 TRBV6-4 TGTGCCAGCAGTCCATCAGGACACCCGAACACTGAAGCTTTCTTT CASSPSGHPNTEAFF
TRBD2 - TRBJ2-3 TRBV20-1 TGCAGTGCTAGAGATCGGCTAGCGGGATACGGTGATACGCAGTATTTT CSARDRLAGYGDTQYF
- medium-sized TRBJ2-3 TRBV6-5 TGTGCCACGTGCTTCGCAGATACGCAGTATTTT CATCFADTQYF
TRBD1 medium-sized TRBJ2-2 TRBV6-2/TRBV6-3 TGTGCCAGCAGTTACAATGGGCAGGGGGCATCCGGGGAGCTGTTTTTT CASSYNGQGASGELFF
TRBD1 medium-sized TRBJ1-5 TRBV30 TGTGCCTGGAGTGTATTGGAGACAGGGGGATATCAGCCCCAGCATTTT CAWSVLETGGYQPQHF
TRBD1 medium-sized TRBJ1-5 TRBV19 TGTGCCACCTCCGTCGACAGGGGCGATCAGCCCCAGCATTTT CATSVDRGDQPQHF
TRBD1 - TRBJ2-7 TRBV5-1 TGCGCCAGCAGCTTGGGTGCGACAGGGATGACCTACGAGCAGTACTTC CASSLGATGMTYEQYF
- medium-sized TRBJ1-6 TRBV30 TGTGCCTGTAGCCTCTCCTATAATTCACCCCTCCACTTT CACSLSYNSPLHF
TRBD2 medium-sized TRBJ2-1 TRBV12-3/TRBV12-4 TGTGCCAGCAGTCCCTCTAGCGGGACATTGAATGAGCAGTTCTTC CASSPSSGTLNEQFF
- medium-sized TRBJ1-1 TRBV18 TGTGCCAGCTCACCACGAGAAGCCGGTCCGGGAGCTTTCTTT CASSPREAGPGAFF
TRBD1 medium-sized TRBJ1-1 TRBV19 TGTGCCAGTAGTCCGGGACAGGTTAACACTGAAGCTTTCTTT CASSPGQVNTEAFF
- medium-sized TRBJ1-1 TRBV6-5 TGTGCCAGCAGTTCCCCGGGTGAAGCTTTCTTT CASSSPGEAFF
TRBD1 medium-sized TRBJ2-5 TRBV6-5 TGTGCCAGCAGTTCCTGGACAGGGGGGGAGACCCAGTACTTC CASSSWTGGETQYF
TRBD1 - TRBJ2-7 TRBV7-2 TGTGCCAGCAGCTTACGACAGGGGGGGAGCGAGCAGTACTTC CASSLRQGGSEQYF
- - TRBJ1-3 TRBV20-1 TGCAGTGCTAGAGATGGGCGGCGGGGTGGAAACACCATATATTTT CSARDGRRGGNTIYF
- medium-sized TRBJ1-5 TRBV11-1 TGTGCCAGCAGCCATTGGGTGGATCAGCCCCAGCATTTT CASSHWVDQPQHF
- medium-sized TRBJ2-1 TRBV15 TGTGCCACCAGCAGAGGTCCGGAACAGAATGAGCAGTTCTTC CATSRGPEQNEQFF
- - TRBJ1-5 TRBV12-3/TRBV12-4 TGTGCCAGCAGTTTAGCGGCAGGGCCCCAGCATTTT CASSLAAGPQHF
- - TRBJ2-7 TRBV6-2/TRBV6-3 TGTGCCAGCAGTGCTAGGGACCCGCCTGACTACGAGCAGTACTTC CASSARDPPDYEQYF
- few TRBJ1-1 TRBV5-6 TGTGCCAGCAGCTTGGGGCCGACAGGTGAAGCTTTCTTT CASSLGPTGEAFF
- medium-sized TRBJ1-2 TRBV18 TGTGCCAGCTCACTCGAGGGGCAGGCTAACTATGGCTACACCTTC CASSLEGQANYGYTF
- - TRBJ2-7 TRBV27 TGTGCCAGCAGCCAAGATGGTCGCCGGGGGATGGCCTACGAGCAGTACTTC CASSQDGRRGMAYEQYF
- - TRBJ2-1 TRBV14 TGTGCCAGCAGCCCCGTGGACGGCTACAATGAGCAGTTCTTC CASSPVDGYNEQFF
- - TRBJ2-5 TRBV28 TGTGCCAGCAGTATCACCCTCGTAGGGGTTCAAGAGACCCAGTACTTC CASSITLVGVQETQYF
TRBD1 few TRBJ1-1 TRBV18 TGTGCCAGCTCTCTCAGGGGGGGCGCGTCCACTGAAGCTTTCTTT CASSLRGGASTEAFF
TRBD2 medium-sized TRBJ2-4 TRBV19 TGTGCCAGTAGGGGACCGGGACTAGCCCGAGTGTCAGGAAACATTCAGTACTTC CASRGPGLARVSGNIQYF
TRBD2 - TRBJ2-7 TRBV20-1 TGCAGTGCTCCGAGTCAAGCGGGAGCGTCCTACGAGCAGTACTTC CSAPSQAGASYEQYF
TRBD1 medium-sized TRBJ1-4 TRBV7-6 TGTGCCAGCAGCTGGACAGGTAGCAATGAAAAACTGTTTTTT CASSWTGSNEKLFF
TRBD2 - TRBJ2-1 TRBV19 TGTGCCAGTCAGGTAGCGGGAGGGATTGAGCAGTTCTTC CASQVAGGIEQFF
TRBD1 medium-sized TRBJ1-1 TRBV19 TGTGCCAGTAGTGGACAGGGGGCCACTGAAGCTTTCTTT CASSGQGATEAFF
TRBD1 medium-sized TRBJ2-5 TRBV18 TGTGCCAGCTCACCAGGGACAGGGCTGAAAGAGACCCAGTACTTC CASSPGTGLKETQYF
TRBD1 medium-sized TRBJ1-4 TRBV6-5 TGTGCCAGCAGTCACGGGACAGAGTGGGGAGAAAAACTGTTTTTT CASSHGTEWGEKLFF
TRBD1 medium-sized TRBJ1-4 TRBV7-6 TGTGCCAGCAGCCAAGGACAGGGGGCAGGGTTTGGTGAAAAACTGTTTTTT CASSQGQGAGFGEKLFF
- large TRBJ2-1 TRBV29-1 TGCAGCGTTGGAAGAGTGAATGAGCAGTTCTTC CSVGRVNEQFF
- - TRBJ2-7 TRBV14 TGTGCCAGCAGCCAAGGGATGACACGAAGATCCTACGAGCAGTACTTC CASSQGMTRRSYEQYF
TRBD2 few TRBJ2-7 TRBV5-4 TGTGCCAGCAGCGGCGGAATACACATACTAGCGGGAGGCCTTACCTACGAGCAGTACTTC CASSGGIHILAGGLTYEQYF
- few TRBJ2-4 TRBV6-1 TGTGCCACCCATGAGGGGTACAAAAACATTCAGTACTTC CATHEGYKNIQYF
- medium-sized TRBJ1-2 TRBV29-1 TGCAGCGTTGCCGGGGGGGGCTACACCTTC CSVAGGGYTF
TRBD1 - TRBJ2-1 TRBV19 TGTGCCAGCGGGACAGGGGTTAGCGGTGAGCAGTTCTTC CASGTGVSGEQFF
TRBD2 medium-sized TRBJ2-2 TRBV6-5 TGTGCCAGCAGTGCTACTAGCGGGAGAAGGGACACCGGGGAGCTGTTTTTT CASSATSGRRDTGELFF
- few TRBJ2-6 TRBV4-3 TGCGCCAGCTCTCCCACGTGGCGGAACTCTGGGGCCAACGTCCTGACTTTC CASSPTWRNSGANVLTF
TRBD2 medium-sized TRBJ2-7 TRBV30 TGTGCCTGCGAGTCCGGTAGCGGGACTGTATCCTACGAGCAGTACTTC CACESGSGTVSYEQYF
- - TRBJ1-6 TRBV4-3 TGCGCCAGCAGCCAAAATAGCCCGTATGATTCACCCCTCCACTTT CASSQNSPYDSPLHF
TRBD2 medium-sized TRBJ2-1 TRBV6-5 TGTGCCAGCAGCTCAGCATGGCGGGGACTAGCGAAAAATGAGCAGTTCTTC CASSSAWRGLAKNEQFF
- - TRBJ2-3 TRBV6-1 TGTGCCAGCAGTGGACACACAGATACGCAGTATTTT CASSGHTDTQYF
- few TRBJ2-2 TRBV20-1 TGCAGTGCCAGACCAGGGGAGAGGGAGCTGTTTTTT CSARPGERELFF
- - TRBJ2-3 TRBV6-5 TGTGCCAGCAGTTACGTCGGCGGGCTTCAGACAGATACGCAGTATTTT CASSYVGGLQTDTQYF